This entry describes one T cell receptor (beta chain). Its antigen specificity is not known. No quality values exist for individual bases; no much larger clone is one base distant. The immunoSEQ Assay, a bias-controlled multiplex PCR, was used to amplify TCRbeta CDR3 regions from genomic DNA. The paper's data handling went like this. Nucleated cell counts per sample were estimated from amplification of reference gene primers within the assay. To quantify the absolute abundance of each unique TCRbeta CDR3 rearrangement, sequence reads were collapsed and filtered. For each sample, productive Simpson clonality was calculated as the square root of Simpson's diversity index over productive rearrangements. The immuneACCESS repertoire file appears here via TCRdb, limited to in-frame rearrangements. These files lack a portion of the clones; in checked studies, under half of the deficit traces to unresolved V genes, and the cause of the others is not known. The D gene and trimming were derived from the DNA, and the V and J assignments and clone size from that table. Across this sample there are under 200,000 clones, with roughly 80% seen only once. Roughly 12% of the sample lies in the top ten.

The source of the sample is a study of blood T cell repertoires in COVID-19 (dated by TCRdb to between 2020 and 2021). Study-level background: Samples from collaborators originated in the United States, Italy and Spain and spanned both the acute and convalescent phases of COVID-19. The samples were drawn from the first 160 participants of the ongoing ImmuneRACE study and from over 950 subjects provided by 6 global collaborators. Nearly every sample came with metadata listing a de-identified subject ID, COVID-19 status, age in years and sex. Deeply sampled blood TCRbeta repertoires from subjects exposed to, actively infected with, or recovered from COVID-19 were included in the dataset. The material from the prospective study consisted of cDNA or gDNA derived from T cells, B-cell-depleted T cells, or PBMCs. Where available, HLA class I and class II types were taken from metadata supplied by the sample provider and were not determined by assay-based typing. The repertoires were made available in a free public database intended to serve as a resource for research on the immune response to SARS-CoV-2.

The full study reports these points: Clinical and demographic metadata were provided uncurated, with the amount varying by source and participant.

Participants in the prospective study were enrolled through a virtual design, were aged about 18 to 89 years, and lived in approximately 25 United States geographic areas. To assign participants to cohorts, the prospective study relied on clinical history that participants themselves reported in a screening survey and a study questionnaire. Recovered participants in ImmuneRACE Cohort 3 were defined as having two consecutive negative NP/OP PCR tests, clearance from a healthcare professional, or resolution of symptoms. Each participant in the prospective study had whole blood, serum and a nasopharyngeal or oropharyngeal swab collected by mobile phlebotomists. Prospective study participants could optionally give additional blood draws and questionnaires over an approximately 2-month period. Prospective study blood samples were shipped either frozen or at room temperature before DNA extraction. The clonotype originates from a man between 45 and 60 years old who had recovered from COVID-19. The sequencing sample was made of PBMCs or T cells enriched from blood (not recorded which).

The sequenced DNA: TGCGCCAGCAGCTTTACTAGCGGGGGGGAAGATACGCAGTATTTT. This gives the protein CASSFTSGGEDTQYF. The chain employs TRBV4-1 and TRBJ2-3, with TRBD2 matching 13 junction bases. Spanning cysteine to phenylalanine, the CDR3 consists of 15 amino acids. Only CDR3 DNA remains: 45 bases, in frame from the first base. The germline V gene sets CDR1 to MGHRA and CDR2 to YSYEKL. From V the trimming removes 5 bases and from J it removes 5 bases, while the gene matches leave 4 bases of the junction unaccounted for.